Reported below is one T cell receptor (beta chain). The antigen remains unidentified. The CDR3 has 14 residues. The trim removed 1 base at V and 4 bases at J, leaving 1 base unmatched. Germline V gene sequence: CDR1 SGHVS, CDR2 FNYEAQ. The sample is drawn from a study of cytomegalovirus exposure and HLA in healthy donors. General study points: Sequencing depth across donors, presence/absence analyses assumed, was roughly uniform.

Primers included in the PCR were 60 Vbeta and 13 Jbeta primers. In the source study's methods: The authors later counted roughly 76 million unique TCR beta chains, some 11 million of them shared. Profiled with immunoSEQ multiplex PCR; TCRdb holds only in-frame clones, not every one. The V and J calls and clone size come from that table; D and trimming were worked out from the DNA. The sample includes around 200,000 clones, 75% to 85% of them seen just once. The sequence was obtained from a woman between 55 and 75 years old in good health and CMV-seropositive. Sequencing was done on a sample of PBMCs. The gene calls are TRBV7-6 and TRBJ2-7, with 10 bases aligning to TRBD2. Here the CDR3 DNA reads TGTGCCAGCAGCTTAGGACTAGCGGGTTACGAGCAGTACTTC. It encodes CASSLGLAGYEQYF. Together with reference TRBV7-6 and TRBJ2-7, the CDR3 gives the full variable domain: GAGVSQSPRYKVTKRGQDVALRCDPISGHVSLYWYRQALGQGPEFLTYFNYEAQQDKSGLPNDRFSAERPEGSISTLTIQRTEQRDSAMYRCASSLGLAGYEQYFGPGTRLTVT.